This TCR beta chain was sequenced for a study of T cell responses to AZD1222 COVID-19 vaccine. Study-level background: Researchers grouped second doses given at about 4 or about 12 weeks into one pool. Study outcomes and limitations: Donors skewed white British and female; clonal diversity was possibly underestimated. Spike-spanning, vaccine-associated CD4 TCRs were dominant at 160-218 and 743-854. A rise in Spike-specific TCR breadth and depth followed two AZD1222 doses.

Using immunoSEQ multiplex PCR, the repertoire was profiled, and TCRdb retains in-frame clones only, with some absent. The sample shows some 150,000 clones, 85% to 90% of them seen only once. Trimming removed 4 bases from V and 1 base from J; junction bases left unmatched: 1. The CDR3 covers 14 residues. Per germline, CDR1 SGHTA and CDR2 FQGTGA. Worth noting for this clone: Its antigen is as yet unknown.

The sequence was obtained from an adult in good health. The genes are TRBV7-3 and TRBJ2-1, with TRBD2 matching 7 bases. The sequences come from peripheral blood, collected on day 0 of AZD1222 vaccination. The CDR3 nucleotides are TGTGCCAGCAGCTCGGGAGGTTCCTACAATGAGCAGTTCTTC. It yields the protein CASSSGGSYNEQFF.